These T cell receptor beta chains were read from a single sample in a study of blood T cell repertoires in COVID-19. Clones were sequenced by immunoSEQ multiplex PCR, and TCRdb holds only the in-frame ones, with some missing. This table holds around 270,000 clones, 84% found once. The material sequenced was peripheral blood. The receptors were sampled from a woman between 35 and 50 years old who had recovered from COVID-19. CDR3s include the opening cysteine and the closing phenylalanine or tryptophan. The D gene is left open where the match is weak. Only some rows state a clone size, as once, few, many or a class for expanded clones.

clone_size: -; cdr3_length: 15; d_call: -; v_call: TRBV2; j_call: TRBJ2-7; cdr3_aa: CASSAQGSGGYEQYF; cdr3_nt: TGTGCCAGCAGCGCACAGGGCTCGGGAGGTTACGAGCAGTACTTC
clone_size: -; cdr3_length: 14; d_call: -; v_call: TRBV28; j_call: TRBJ2-1; cdr3_aa: CASLPGQLRHEQFF; cdr3_nt: TGTGCCAGCCTCCCGGGACAACTAAGGCATGAGCAGTTCTTC
clone_size: -; cdr3_length: 13; d_call: TRBD1; v_call: TRBV7-3; j_call: TRBJ1-1; cdr3_aa: CASSSGQATEAFF; cdr3_nt: TGTGCCAGCAGCTCAGGACAGGCCACTGAAGCTTTCTTT
clone_size: once; cdr3_length: 14; d_call: -; v_call: TRBV6-5; j_call: TRBJ1-3; cdr3_aa: CASRLTVSGNTIYF; cdr3_nt: TGTGCCAGCAGGCTGACAGTATCTGGAAACACCATATATTTT
clone_size: -; cdr3_length: 12; d_call: -; v_call: TRBV27; j_call: TRBJ2-1; cdr3_aa: CASSLGGNEQFF; cdr3_nt: TGTGCCAGCAGTTTAGGAGGGAATGAGCAGTTCTTC
clone_size: once; cdr3_length: 13; d_call: -; v_call: TRBV28; j_call: TRBJ1-2; cdr3_aa: CASSLPPFYGYTF; cdr3_nt: TGTGCCAGCAGTCTACCTCCATTCTATGGCTACACCTTC
clone_size: -; cdr3_length: 11; d_call: -; v_call: TRBV20-1; j_call: TRBJ2-5; cdr3_aa: CSAIPKETQYF; cdr3_nt: TGCAGTGCTATCCCTAAAGAGACCCAGTACTTC
clone_size: -; cdr3_length: 18; d_call: TRBD1; v_call: TRBV19; j_call: TRBJ1-5; cdr3_aa: CASSTNARTGGSNQPQHF; cdr3_nt: TGTGCCAGTAGTACGAACGCCCGGACAGGGGGCAGCAATCAGCCCCAGCATTTT
clone_size: -; cdr3_length: 13; d_call: -; v_call: TRBV5-1; j_call: TRBJ1-1; cdr3_aa: CASNLSGGTEAFF; cdr3_nt: TGCGCCAGCAACCTATCCGGGGGCACTGAAGCTTTCTTT
clone_size: -; cdr3_length: 15; d_call: TRBD1; v_call: TRBV28; j_call: TRBJ2-1; cdr3_aa: CASSNRGFGYNEQFF; cdr3_nt: TGTGCCAGCAGTAACAGGGGGTTTGGCTACAATGAGCAGTTCTTC
clone_size: -; cdr3_length: 15; d_call: -; v_call: TRBV6-4; j_call: TRBJ1-2; cdr3_aa: CASSDYAGRSYGYTF; cdr3_nt: TGTGCCAGCAGTGATTACGCCGGGAGATCCTATGGCTACACCTTC
clone_size: -; cdr3_length: 12; d_call: -; v_call: TRBV4-1; j_call: TRBJ2-7; cdr3_aa: CASSSGRGEQYF; cdr3_nt: TGCGCCAGCAGCTCCGGCAGGGGTGAGCAGTACTTC
clone_size: once; cdr3_length: 16; d_call: TRBD1; v_call: TRBV11-2; j_call: TRBJ2-7; cdr3_aa: CASSSNRGRRFYEQYF; cdr3_nt: TGTGCCAGCAGCTCTAACAGGGGGCGCCGGTTCTACGAGCAGTACTTC
clone_size: -; cdr3_length: 14; d_call: -; v_call: TRBV7-2; j_call: TRBJ1-3; cdr3_aa: CASSNGQPGNTIYF; cdr3_nt: TGTGCCAGCAGCAACGGACAGCCCGGAAACACCATATATTTT
clone_size: -; cdr3_length: 15; d_call: -; v_call: TRBV6-5; j_call: TRBJ1-5; cdr3_aa: CASSYSGASNQPQHF; cdr3_nt: TGTGCCAGCAGTTACTCGGGGGCTAGCAATCAGCCCCAGCATTTT
clone_size: -; cdr3_length: 15; d_call: -; v_call: TRBV5-1; j_call: TRBJ2-5; cdr3_aa: CASSYSGDLQETQYF; cdr3_nt: TGCGCCAGCAGCTACTCGGGGGACCTCCAAGAGACCCAGTACTTC
clone_size: -; cdr3_length: 17; d_call: TRBD1; v_call: TRBV6-6; j_call: TRBJ1-5; cdr3_aa: CASSPRTGGSPNQPQHF; cdr3_nt: TGTGCCAGCAGTCCCAGGACAGGGGGTTCACCAAATCAGCCCCAGCATTTT
clone_size: -; cdr3_length: 15; d_call: -; v_call: TRBV19; j_call: TRBJ1-1; cdr3_aa: CASSNRQAGNTEAFF; cdr3_nt: TGTGCCAGTAGTAACCGACAGGCCGGGAACACTGAAGCTTTCTTT
clone_size: few; cdr3_length: 15; d_call: TRBD1; v_call: TRBV28; j_call: TRBJ1-2; cdr3_aa: CASSSGQGLDYGYTF; cdr3_nt: TGTGCCAGCAGTTCGGGACAGGGGCTGGACTATGGCTACACCTTC
clone_size: -; cdr3_length: 15; d_call: TRBD2; v_call: TRBV7-9; j_call: TRBJ2-1; cdr3_aa: CASSTLAQQYNEQFF; cdr3_nt: TGTGCCAGCAGCACACTAGCGCAACAATACAATGAGCAGTTCTTC
clone_size: -; cdr3_length: 13; d_call: -; v_call: TRBV30; j_call: TRBJ1-1; cdr3_aa: CAWSGWVNTEAFF; cdr3_nt: TGTGCCTGGAGCGGGTGGGTGAACACTGAAGCTTTCTTT
clone_size: -; cdr3_length: 15; d_call: TRBD1; v_call: TRBV7-8; j_call: TRBJ2-7; cdr3_aa: CASSRFRDRSYEQYF; cdr3_nt: TGTGCCAGCAGCCGATTTCGGGACAGATCCTACGAGCAGTACTTC
clone_size: -; cdr3_length: 12; d_call: -; v_call: TRBV7-9; j_call: TRBJ2-3; cdr3_aa: CAGENYRDTQYF; cdr3_nt: TGTGCCGGAGAGAACTACAGGGATACGCAGTATTTT
clone_size: -; cdr3_length: 14; d_call: TRBD2; v_call: TRBV7-8; j_call: TRBJ2-5; cdr3_aa: CASSLGLAEETQYF; cdr3_nt: TGTGCCAGCAGCTTGGGTCTAGCGGAAGAGACCCAGTACTTC
clone_size: -; cdr3_length: 11; d_call: -; v_call: TRBV20-1; j_call: TRBJ2-1; cdr3_aa: CSARFGNEQFF; cdr3_nt: TGCAGTGCTAGGTTCGGGAATGAGCAGTTCTTC
clone_size: -; cdr3_length: 16; d_call: TRBD1; v_call: TRBV5-1; j_call: TRBJ2-2; cdr3_aa: CASSLRQGSNTGELFF; cdr3_nt: TGCGCCAGCAGCTTAAGACAGGGATCGAACACCGGGGAGCTGTTTTTT
clone_size: once; cdr3_length: 16; d_call: -; v_call: TRBV6-6; j_call: TRBJ2-7; cdr3_aa: CASSYSETNLSYEQYF; cdr3_nt: TGTGCCAGCAGTTACTCGGAGACGAACCTCTCCTACGAGCAGTACTTC
clone_size: -; cdr3_length: 15; d_call: -; v_call: TRBV28; j_call: TRBJ2-7; cdr3_aa: CASQGYEGGSYEQYF; cdr3_nt: TGTGCCAGCCAAGGGTATGAGGGTGGCTCCTACGAGCAGTACTTC